This TCR beta chain was observed in a study of cytomegalovirus exposure and HLA in healthy donors. The primer mix had 60 Vbeta and 13 Jbeta primers. The authors' processing: Around 83 million unique TCR beta chains, 8.5 million to 14 million shared, were counted in a later analysis. Libraries were prepared by immunoSEQ multiplex PCR; TCRdb keeps only in-frame clonotypes and omits some of them. The V and J calls and clone size come from that table; D and trimming were worked out from the DNA. The sample yields fewer than 250,000 clones, around three quarters seen once. Study observations and caveats: Presence/absence analyses supposed approximately even sequencing depth among donors. A later analysis linked a missense DCLRE1C variant to TCR beta V- and J-gene trimming.

Only one count was recorded for this clone. What it binds is not known. The length of the CDR3 is 16 residues. From germline, CDR1 is MDHEN and CDR2 SYDVKM. Germline trimming cut 7 bases from V and 4 bases from J; bases unmatched to any gene: 13. Sequences were obtained from PBMCs. This clonotype was obtained from a middle-aged man in good health and CMV-seronegative. This sequence joins TRBV28 and TRBJ1-2; 9 nucleotides line up with TRBD1. CDR3 sequence reads: CASTPGGTGTLYGYTF. In DNA, the CDR3 is TGTGCCAGCACTCCGGGTGGGACAGGGACTCTCTATGGCTACACCTTC.